The sequence of this T cell receptor (beta chain) was determined in a study of identical twins (dated by TCRdb to 2016 to 2018). In terms of the full investigation: To test whether fetal clonotypes persist, this study deep-sequenced TCR alpha and beta repertoires from monozygotic twins, from unrelated adults of various ages, and from cord blood. Replicate twin experiments were performed at different times using different library preparation protocols to rule out contamination.

This clonotype has just a few counts. Its binding antigen is unknown. No much larger clone is present one base from it, and per-base qualities are unavailable. Overall study outcomes, separate from this receptor: Because the same donors could not be followed over many years, the conclusions relied on cross-sectional statistical analysis. Fewer insertions were carried by abundant cord blood beta clonotypes; a weaker similar trend was observed in young adult naive repertoires, while no such trend was observed in memory repertoires. Invariant T cells such as MAIT and iNKT could partly confound zero-insertion analyses, though diverse VJ usage argued against this for most clonotypes. In monozygotic twins, out-of-frame TCR alpha sharing was systematically underestimated by recombination models, although the models agreed with sharing between unrelated individuals. The excess sharing between twins in beta out-of-frame sequences was weaker because fewer shared sequences reduced the signal-to-noise ratio. Out-of-frame TCR alpha sequences shared between twins showed an excess of low generation-probability sequences compared with coincidental sharing between unrelated individuals.

Every donor was a healthy Caucasian. Three unrelated non-twin adults were additionally sequenced: a male aged 18 to 29, a male aged 50 to 60 and a female aged 50 to 60. Miltenyi CD45RO+ enrichment and human naive T-cell isolation kits were used to isolate memory (CD45RO+) and naive T cells from PBMC. The library was generated by 5' RACE. Sequenced using an Illumina HiSeq 2000. Template switching added a universal primer binding site, and the final cDNA carried a unique molecular identifier that allowed TCR cDNA molecules to be counted accurately. First-strand cDNA for TCR alpha and beta chains was synthesized from specific primers in the conserved constant-segment region. To control for contamination, every cDNA library carried two barcodes: a SMART-Mk sample barcode plus Illumina barcodes. TruSeq adapter sequences and Illumina sample barcodes were added in two successive PCR steps. The Illumina HiSeq platform was used with custom primers to sequence TCR alpha and beta cDNA libraries. Under the source paper's analysis protocol: Raw reads were processed with MiGEC to extract unique molecular identifiers, and MiXCR was used to determine CDR3 positions. For each individual, recombination models were inferred using an EM algorithm with the repgenHMM and IGoR tools. Shared clonotype analysis was performed with the tcR package in R, normalizing sharing by the product of cloneset sizes. To study raw recombination without the effects of thymic and clonal selection, out-of-frame nonproductive sequences were analyzed. The raw public data were reprocessed by TCRdb itself: fastp quality trimming at Q25, MiXCR clonotype calling, in-frame beta chains only. Rows are combined by CDR3 protein, so each entry shows the most common genes and DNA. The V and J calls follow TCRdb's processing rather than the paper's. The sample table holds fewer than 450,000 distinct CDR3 sequences, of which roughly 9% were seen once. Of the sample, approximately 8.9% is held by the ten largest clones.

The germline V gene (reference sequence) yields DFQATT for CDR1 and SNEGSKA for CDR2. The CDR3 goes from the cysteine to the phenylalanine over 15 residues. This entry keeps only the CDR3 DNA: 45 bases, framed from base 1. V loses 5 bases at its end and J loses 3 bases; junction bases beyond the gene matches: 7. The sequence came from a woman aged 45-60 years in good health. The rearranged chain carries TRBV20-1 and TRBJ2-1; 10 central nucleotides agree with TRBD2. Sequencing used naive T cells sorted from blood. The sample's cell subset or site, from its label and the paper: cells isolated with a human naive T-cell isolation kit. CDR3 protein: CSAPKLAGSYNEQFF. The base sequence is TGCAGTGCTCCTAAACTAGCGGGAAGCTACAATGAGCAGTTCTTC.